The clone carrying this T cell receptor beta chain was detected a few times. The sample belongs to a study of blood T cell repertoires in COVID-19. Study as a whole: COVID-19 samples, acute and convalescent, were from the United States, Italy and Spain. T cells, B-cell-depleted T cells, or PBMCs provided the cDNA or gDNA that served as material.

The CDR3 totals 13 residues. Trimming took 0 bases from V and 6 from J, leaving 8 bases between them. CDR1 is SEHNR, CDR2 FQNEAQ, per germline (reference sequence). Source study methods: Amplifying reference gene primers gave estimates of nucleated cell counts. TCRdb's table, derived via immunoSEQ multiplex PCR, lists solely in-frame clones and lacks some. V, J and clone size derive from that table, while D and trimming were established from the DNA sequence. This sample carries about 140,000 clones, 85% of them seen once, and the ten largest clones take over 2.5%. The TCR originated in a man over 45 with acute or convalescent COVID-19. V and J are TRBV7-9 and TRBJ1-1; a possible D gene is TRBD1 (5 bases). Sequenced material: peripheral blood. This chain's CDR3 is CASSLALQAEAFF. DNA for the CDR3: TGTGCCAGCAGCTTAGCCTTACAGGCTGAAGCTTTCTTT. Full variable domain (outside the CDR3, taken from reference TRBV7-9 and TRBJ1-1): DTGVSQNPRHKITKRGQNVTFRCDPISEHNRLYWYRQTLGQGPEFLTYFQNEAQLEKSRLLSDRFSAERPKGSFSTLEIQRTEQGDSAMYLCASSLALQAEAFFGQGTRLTVV.